Presented here are 25 T cell receptor beta chains from one specimen sequenced in a study of T cell changes during pregnancy in multiple sclerosis. This table comes from immunoSEQ multiplex PCR, and its TCRdb copy is limited to in-frame clones, with some not included. The sample includes about 100,000 clones, approximately 94% seen only once; the top ten take around 1.2%. Sample: peripheral blood, taken in the second trimester of pregnancy. These receptors were obtained from a female donor with multiple sclerosis, enrolled in a pregnancy study.

The rearrangement links TRBV6-1 to TRBJ2-3, with D possibly TRBD1 on 5 matching bases. CDR3 length: 16 amino acids. In germline, CDR1 is MNHNS, CDR2 SASEGT. Trimming removed 0 bases from V and 3 bases from J, with 13 bases in between. The CDR3 DNA is TGTGCCAGCAGTGAAGCTAAGGGGCTGGGTACAGATACGCAGTATTTT. Protein product: CASSEAKGLGTDTQYF.

The chain is built from TRBV7-2 and TRBJ2-3; TRBD2 might be the D (5 bases). Trimming left V 1 base short and J 2 bases short, with 10 bases between. The CDR3 is 15 residues long. Looked up from germline, CDR1 is SGHTA and CDR2 is FQGNSA. The CDR3 sequence is CASSLEAANTDTQYF. As DNA, the CDR3 is TGTGCCAGCAGCTTAGAAGCGGCTAACACAGATACGCAGTATTTT.

The table lists this clone with a few counts. This chain links TRBV9 with TRBJ1-1, with 7 bases fitting TRBD1. CDR3 length: 14 residues. The junction had 2 bases not matched to a gene; V was cut back by 0 bases and J by 3 bases. Germline-derived CDR1 and CDR2 are SGDLS and YYNGEE. CDR3 region: CASSVVGGHTEAFF. CDR3 DNA: TGTGCCAGCAGCGTAGTAGGGGGCCACACTGAAGCTTTCTTT.

There are a few counts of this clone. The chain recombines TRBV28 with TRBJ1-5, with a possible D match to TRBD1 (5 bases). The CDR3 length is 15 residues. Germline-derived CDR1 and CDR2 are MDHEN and SYDVKM. V lost 5 bases and J 3 bases, leaving 14 bases between the germline ends. CDR3 DNA sequence: TGTGCCAGCAGTCTTTCCCAGGGATACAATCAGCCCCAGCATTTT. This gives the protein CASSLSQGYNQPQHF. Supplemented by reference TRBV28 and TRBJ1-5, the full variable domain reads DVKVTQSSRYLVKRTGEKVFLECVQDMDHENMFWYRQDPGLGLRLIYFSYDVKMKEKGDIPEGYSVSREKKERFSLILESASTNQTSMYLCASSLSQGYNQPQHFGDGTRLSIL.

Only one count was recorded for this clone. This chain uses TRBV19 with TRBJ2-3, with D perhaps TRBD1 (6 bases). Germline values: CDR1 LNHDA, CDR2 SQIVND (reference sequence). This CDR3 is 15 amino acids long. V was shortened by 1 base and J by 0 bases, with 8 bases between the two germline ends. CDR3 nucleotide sequence: TGTGCCAGTAGTATAGCTGACAGGAGCACAGATACGCAGTATTTT. Amino acid sequence: CASSIADRSTDTQYF.

The chain couples TRBV7-9 to TRBJ1-2, with TRBD1 matching over 7 bases. J lost 6 bases, V lost 5 bases, and 6 bases had no gene match. In germline, CDR1 is SEHNR, CDR2 FQNEAQ (reference sequence). The CDR3 spans 13 residues. CDR3 protein: CASSHGTVHGYTF. The CDR3 nucleotides read TGTGCCAGCAGCCATGGGACAGTTCATGGCTACACCTTC.

This clone appeared once. This chain uses TRBV7-2 with TRBJ2-2; 7 bases match TRBD2. Germline V lookup: CDR1 SGHTA, CDR2 FQGNSA. The V segment lost 3 bases and the J segment 4 bases; nucleotides outside the gene matches: 2. CDR3 length: 14 residues. In DNA, the CDR3 is TGTGCCAGCAGCTTCCAGCGGGGCACCGGGGAGCTGTTTTTT. It codes for CASSFQRGTGELFF.

This rearrangement joins TRBV7-6 to TRBJ1-3; the D gene is possibly TRBD1 (6 bases). The V and J ends lost 4 bases and 4 bases respectively, with 17 bases between them. There are 16 residues in the CDR3. Germline V CDR1 and CDR2: SGHVS, FNYEAQ. The CDR3 DNA reads as TGTGCCAGCAGCTCACTCGGGGGGGCAGCGGGAAACACCATATATTTT. It is translated as CASSSLGGAAGNTIYF.

This clone appeared a single time. The J gene is TRBJ1-4, the V gene TRBV18; 12 positions match TRBD1. This CDR3 is built from 19 residues. J was trimmed by 3 bases and V by 5 bases; bases with no gene match: 13. The germline gives CDR1 KGHSH, CDR2 LQKENI. CDR3 in DNA: TGTGCCAGCTCAACTCGGGGGACAGGGGGCGCGGCAGCTAATGAAAAACTGTTTTTT. It is translated as CASSTRGTGGAAANEKLFF.

Turning to this clone: Other DNA sequences of this sample code for an identical CDR3. The CDR3: CASSPRGDTQYF. In nucleotides, the CDR3 is TGTGCCAGCAGCCCACGCGGAGATACGCAGTATTTT. This chain uses TRBV7-6 with TRBJ2-3, with D unresolved. V lost 5 bases to trimming and J lost 5 bases, with 8 bases between them. Germline values: CDR1 SGHVS, CDR2 FNYEAQ. The CDR3 extends over 12 amino acids.

As DNA, the CDR3 is TGTGCCAGCAGCTTAACCCTCCAGGGGACCAACGAGCAGTACTTC. This sequence encodes CASSLTLQGTNEQYF. The chain carries TRBV7-9 and TRBJ2-7; D perhaps matches TRBD1 (6 bases). The CDR3 contains 15 residues. V dropped 2 bases and J dropped 5 bases, with 16 bases sitting between them. The germline gives CDR1 SEHNR, CDR2 FQNEAQ (reference sequence). The whole variable domain, filled in from reference TRBV7-9 and TRBJ2-7, reads DTGVSQNPRHKITKRGQNVTFRCDPISEHNRLYWYRQTLGQGPEFLTYFQNEAQLEKSRLLSDRFSAERPKGSFSTLEIQRTEQGDSAMYLCASSLTLQGTNEQYFGPGTRLTVT.

The J gene is TRBJ2-1, the V gene TRBV29-1, with 7 bases lining up with TRBD1. J gave up 4 bases and V 7 bases, and 7 bases lay outside the gene matches. This CDR3 contains 13 residues. Germline V lookup: CDR1 SQVTM, CDR2 ANQGSEA. DNA of the CDR3: TGCAGCGGACGACAGGGCTCATACAATGAGCAGTTCTTC. Translated: CSGRQGSYNEQFF.

The chain has TRBV6-5 and TRBJ2-1, with TRBD2 matching over 8 bases. CDR3 length: 15 amino acids. The trim removed 3 bases at V and 2 bases at J, leaving 3 bases unmatched. Germline CDR1 is MNHEY and CDR2 is SVGAGI. The CDR3 spells CASSYSGTPYNEQFF. CDR3 bases: TGTGCCAGCAGTTATAGCGGGACCCCCTACAATGAGCAGTTCTTC.

This chain uses TRBV19 with TRBJ1-5, with 7 bases aligning to TRBD1. J lost 5 bases, V lost 9 bases, and 7 bases had no gene match. Germline CDR1 reads LNHDA; CDR2 reads SQIVND (reference sequence). The CDR3 totals 13 residues. CDR3 region: CASTEQGYQPQHF. The CDR3 DNA is TGTGCCAGCACGGAACAGGGGTATCAGCCCCAGCATTTT.

V usage is TRBV5-4 and J usage is TRBJ2-3; D unclear. Trimming pared 0 bases from V and 4 bases from J, leaving 9 bases between. This CDR3 has 14 amino acids. Germline loops: CDR1 SGHNT, CDR2 YYREEE (reference sequence). The CDR3 region is CASSLEPQSDTQYF. As DNA, the CDR3 is TGTGCCAGCAGCTTGGAGCCGCAATCAGATACGCAGTATTTT.

The chain couples TRBV27 to TRBJ2-7; possible D gene TRBD1, 6 bases. V was clipped by 4 bases and J by 2 bases, with 12 bases between them. Germline V lookup: CDR1 MNHEY, CDR2 SMNVEV (reference sequence). The CDR3 is 14 amino acids. Here the CDR3 reads CASSYRQETYEQYF. In nucleotides, the CDR3 is TGTGCCAGCAGTTATAGACAGGAGACCTACGAGCAGTACTTC.

The genes are TRBV11-2 and TRBJ1-2, with D hard to call. CDR1 is SGHAT, CDR2 FQNNGV, per germline. CDR3 length: 12 amino acids. Trimming took 0 bases from V and 4 from J, leaving 3 bases between them. This CDR3 reads CASSLDSYGYTF. As DNA, the CDR3 is TGTGCCAGCAGCTTAGACAGCTATGGCTACACCTTC.

The chain couples TRBV6-1 to TRBJ1-4; 7 bases match TRBD1. The length of the CDR3 is 16 residues. V was clipped by 3 bases and J by 5 bases; unmatched bases: 9. Germline lookup yields CDR1 MNHNS and CDR2 SASEGT. The CDR3 protein is CASSEGTAVLNEKLFF. The CDR3, as DNA: TGTGCCAGCAGTGAGGGGACAGCGGTCCTGAATGAAAAACTGTTTTTT.

V is TRBV18 and J is TRBJ2-3; TRBD1 matches at 7 bases. Germline V gene lookup returns CDR1 KGHSH and CDR2 LQKENI. This CDR3 contains 14 residues. V trimming: 6 bases; J trimming: 7 bases; junction bases outside the gene matches: 10. The CDR3 region is CASSLRDRINTQYF. The DNA of the CDR3 is TGTGCCAGCTCTCTCCGGGACAGAATAAATACGCAGTATTTT.

This clone turned up a few times. At one of its ends the junction is not consistent with the germline gene, which may arise from a read error. The chain recombines TRBV10-1 with TRBJ1-2; D is possibly TRBD1 (5 bases). CDR3 length equals 10 residues. The germline V gene encodes CDR1 WNHNN and CDR2 SYGVQD (reference sequence). The CDR3 DNA reads TGCACCAATGCGCGGGACGGAAGATTCTTC. It yields the protein CTNARDGRFF.

The chain employs TRBV5-1 and TRBJ1-5; D call uncertain. The length of the CDR3 is 15 residues. CDR1 is SGHRS, CDR2 YFSETQ, per germline. V was shortened by 4 bases and J by 7 bases, with 18 bases between the two germline ends. The CDR3 sequence: CASSPNGDLGQPQHF. The CDR3 nucleotides read TGCGCCAGCAGCCCCAACGGGGATTTGGGACAGCCCCAGCATTTT. The full variable domain, with the rest looked up from reference TRBV5-1 and TRBJ1-5, is KAGVTQTPRYLIKTRGQQVTLSCSPISGHRSVSWYQQTPGQGLQFLFEYFSETQRNKGNFPGRFSGRQFSNSRSEMNVSTLELGDSALYLCASSPNGDLGQPQHFGDGTRLSIL.

The rearrangement joins TRBV30 to TRBJ2-7, with D possibly being TRBD1 (6 bases). The CDR3 sequence is 17 residues long. Trimming took 3 bases from V and 0 from J, leaving 21 bases between them. Germline CDR1 is GTSNPN and CDR2 is SVGIG (reference sequence). The CDR3 DNA follows: TGTGCCTGGAGGCACTCCTACGGGACACAGGACTCCTACGAGCAGTACTTC. Translated, it gives CAWRHSYGTQDSYEQYF.

The chain recombines TRBV28 with TRBJ1-2, with 8 bases that match TRBD1. J gave up 5 bases and V 2 bases, and 10 bases lay outside the gene matches. This CDR3 contains 16 residues. CDR1 is MDHEN, CDR2 SYDVKM, per germline. The CDR3 DNA reads TGTGCCAGCAGTTTAGCAGGGGGCGCTATTTTATATGGCTACACCTTC. As protein: CASSLAGGAILYGYTF.

The chain uses TRBV28 and TRBJ2-7; TRBD1 is a possible D gene (7 bases). Trimming left V 2 bases short and J 4 bases short, with 18 bases between. The CDR3 runs 16 residues. CDR1 MDHEN and CDR2 SYDVKM come from the germline V gene. CDR3 in DNA: TGTGCCAGCAGTTTAAGGGCGGGACAGACCTTATACGAGCAGTACTTC. It yields the protein CASSLRAGQTLYEQYF.

This clone showed up just once. The V call is TRBV6-1, the J call TRBJ1-2; 8 bases line up with TRBD1. V trimming: 3 bases; J trimming: 4 bases; junction bases outside the gene matches: 4. Germline V gives CDR1 MNHNS, CDR2 SASEGT. The CDR3 contains 14 residues. The CDR3 region is CASSDSGGGYGYTF. The CDR3, as DNA: TGTGCCAGCAGTGATTCAGGGGGCGGCTATGGCTACACCTTC.